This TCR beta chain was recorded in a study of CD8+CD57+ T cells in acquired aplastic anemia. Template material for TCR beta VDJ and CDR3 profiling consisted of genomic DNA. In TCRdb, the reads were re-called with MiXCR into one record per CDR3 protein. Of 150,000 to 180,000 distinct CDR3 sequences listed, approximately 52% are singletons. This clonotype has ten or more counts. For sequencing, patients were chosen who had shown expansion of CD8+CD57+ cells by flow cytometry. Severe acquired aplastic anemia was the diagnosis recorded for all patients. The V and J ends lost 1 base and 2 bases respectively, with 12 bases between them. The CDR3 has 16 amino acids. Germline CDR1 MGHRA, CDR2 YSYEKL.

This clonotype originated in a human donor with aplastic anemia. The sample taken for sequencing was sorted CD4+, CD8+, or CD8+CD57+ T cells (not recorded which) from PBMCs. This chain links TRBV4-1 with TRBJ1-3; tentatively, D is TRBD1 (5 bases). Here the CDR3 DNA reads TGCGCCAGCAGCCAAGGGAGGGGTAGGACTGGAAACACCATATATTTT. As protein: CASSQGRGRTGNTIYF.